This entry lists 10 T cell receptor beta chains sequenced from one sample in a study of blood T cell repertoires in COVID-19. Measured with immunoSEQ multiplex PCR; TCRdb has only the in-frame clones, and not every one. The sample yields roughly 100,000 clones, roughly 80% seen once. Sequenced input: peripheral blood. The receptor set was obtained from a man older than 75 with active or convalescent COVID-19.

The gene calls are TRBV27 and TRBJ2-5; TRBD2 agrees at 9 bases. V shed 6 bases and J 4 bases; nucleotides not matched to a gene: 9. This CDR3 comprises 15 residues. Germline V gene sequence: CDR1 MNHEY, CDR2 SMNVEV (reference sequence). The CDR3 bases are TGTGCCAGCAGGCTGACGGGACTAGCTCCAGAGACCCAGTACTTC. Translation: CASRLTGLAPETQYF.

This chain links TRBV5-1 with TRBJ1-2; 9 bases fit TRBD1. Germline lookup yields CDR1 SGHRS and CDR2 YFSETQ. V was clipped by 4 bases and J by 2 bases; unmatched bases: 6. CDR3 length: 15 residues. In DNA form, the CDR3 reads TGCGCCAGCAGCGAGCTGGGGACAGGGAACTATGGCTACACCTTC. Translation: CASSELGTGNYGYTF. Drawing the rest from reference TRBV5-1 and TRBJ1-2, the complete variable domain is KAGVTQTPRYLIKTRGQQVTLSCSPISGHRSVSWYQQTPGQGLQFLFEYFSETQRNKGNFPGRFSGRQFSNSRSEMNVSTLELGDSALYLCASSELGTGNYGYTFGSGTRLTVV.

The chain's CDR3 is CAISERAGPAGTEAFF. CDR3 nucleotides: TGTGCCATCAGCGAACGAGCGGGTCCCGCGGGCACTGAAGCTTTCTTT. The J gene is TRBJ1-1, the V gene TRBV10-3, with D unclear. Trimming took off 6 bases at V and 4 bases at J, with 21 bases between the two ends. The CDR3 has 16 residues. Germline V gene lookup returns CDR1 ENHRY and CDR2 SYGVKD.

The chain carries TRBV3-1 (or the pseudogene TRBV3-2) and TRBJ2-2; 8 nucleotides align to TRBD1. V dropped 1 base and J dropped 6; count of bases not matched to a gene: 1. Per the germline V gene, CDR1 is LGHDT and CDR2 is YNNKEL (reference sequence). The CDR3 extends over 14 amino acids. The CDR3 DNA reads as TGTGCCAGCAGCCAAGGGGGACAGGCCGGGGAGCTGTTTTTT. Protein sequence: CASSQGGQAGELFF.

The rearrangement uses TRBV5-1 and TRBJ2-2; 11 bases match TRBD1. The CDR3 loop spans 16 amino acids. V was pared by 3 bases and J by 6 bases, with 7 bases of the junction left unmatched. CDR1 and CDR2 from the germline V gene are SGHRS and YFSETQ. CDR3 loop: CASSWTGGSEAGELFF. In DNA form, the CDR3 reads TGCGCCAGCAGCTGGACAGGGGGCAGTGAGGCCGGGGAGCTGTTTTTT.

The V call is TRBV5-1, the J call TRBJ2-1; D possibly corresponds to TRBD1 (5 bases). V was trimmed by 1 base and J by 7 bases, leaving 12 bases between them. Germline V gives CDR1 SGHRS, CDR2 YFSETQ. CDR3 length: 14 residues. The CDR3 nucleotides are TGCGCCAGCAGCTTGTTACAGGAGAGAAATGAGCAGTTCTTC. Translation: CASSLLQERNEQFF.

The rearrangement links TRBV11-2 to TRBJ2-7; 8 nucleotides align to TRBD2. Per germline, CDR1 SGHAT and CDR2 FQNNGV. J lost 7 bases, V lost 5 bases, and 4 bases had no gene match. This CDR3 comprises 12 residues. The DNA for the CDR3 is TGTGCCAGCAGCGGACTAGCCGGGGAGCAGTACTTC. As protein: CASSGLAGEQYF.

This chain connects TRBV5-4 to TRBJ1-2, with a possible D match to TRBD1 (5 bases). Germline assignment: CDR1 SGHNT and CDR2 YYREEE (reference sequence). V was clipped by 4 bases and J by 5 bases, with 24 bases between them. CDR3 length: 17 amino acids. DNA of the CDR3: TGTGCCAGCAGCGTAATCCGGGACTCCCTCCGGTCTTATGGCTACACCTTC. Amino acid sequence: CASSVIRDSLRSYGYTF.

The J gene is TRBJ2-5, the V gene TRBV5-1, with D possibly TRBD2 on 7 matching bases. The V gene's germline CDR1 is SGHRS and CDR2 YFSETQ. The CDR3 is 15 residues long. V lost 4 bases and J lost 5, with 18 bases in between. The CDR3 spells CASSLQGGLYETQYF. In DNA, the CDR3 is TGCGCCAGCAGCCTACAAGGGGGACTATACGAGACCCAGTACTTC.

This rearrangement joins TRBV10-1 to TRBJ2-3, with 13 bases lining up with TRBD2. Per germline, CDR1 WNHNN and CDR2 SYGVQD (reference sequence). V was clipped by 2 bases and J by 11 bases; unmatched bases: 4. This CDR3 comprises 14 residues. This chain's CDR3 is CASSETGLAGRQYF. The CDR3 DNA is TGCGCCAGCAGTGAGACGGGACTAGCGGGGAGGCAGTATTTT.